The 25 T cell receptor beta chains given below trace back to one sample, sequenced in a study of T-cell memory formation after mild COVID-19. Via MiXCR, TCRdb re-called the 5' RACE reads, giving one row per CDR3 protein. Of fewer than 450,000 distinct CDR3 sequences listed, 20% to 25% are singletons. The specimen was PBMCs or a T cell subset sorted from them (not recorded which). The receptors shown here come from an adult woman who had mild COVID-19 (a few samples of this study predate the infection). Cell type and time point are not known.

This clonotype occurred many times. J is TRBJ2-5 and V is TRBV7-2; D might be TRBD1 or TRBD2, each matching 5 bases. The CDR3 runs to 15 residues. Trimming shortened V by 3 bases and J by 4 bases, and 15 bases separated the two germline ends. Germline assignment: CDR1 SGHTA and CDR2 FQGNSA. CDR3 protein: CASSFGGAGTETQYF. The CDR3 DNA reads TGTGCCAGCAGCTTTGGTGGGGCCGGGACAGAGACCCAGTACTTC.

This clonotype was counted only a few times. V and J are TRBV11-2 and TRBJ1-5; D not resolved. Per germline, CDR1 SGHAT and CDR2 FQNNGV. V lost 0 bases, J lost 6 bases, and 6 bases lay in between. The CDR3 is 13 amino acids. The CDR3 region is CASSLDRGQPQHF. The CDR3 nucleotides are TGTGCCAGCAGCTTAGATCGAGGTCAGCCCCAGCATTTT.

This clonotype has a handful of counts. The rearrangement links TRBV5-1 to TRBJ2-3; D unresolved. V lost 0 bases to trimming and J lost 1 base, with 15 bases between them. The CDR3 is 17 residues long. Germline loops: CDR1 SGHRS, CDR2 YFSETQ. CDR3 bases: TGCGCCAGCAGCTTGGAATCCCGCGGATGGGGCACAGATACGCAGTATTTT. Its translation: CASSLESRGWGTDTQYF.

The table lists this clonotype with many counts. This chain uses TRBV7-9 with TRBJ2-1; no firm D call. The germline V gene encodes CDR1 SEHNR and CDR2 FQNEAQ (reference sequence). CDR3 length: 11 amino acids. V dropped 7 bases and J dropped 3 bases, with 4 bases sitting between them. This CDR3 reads CASTLYNEQFF. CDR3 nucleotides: TGTGCCAGCACCCTCTACAATGAGCAGTTCTTC.

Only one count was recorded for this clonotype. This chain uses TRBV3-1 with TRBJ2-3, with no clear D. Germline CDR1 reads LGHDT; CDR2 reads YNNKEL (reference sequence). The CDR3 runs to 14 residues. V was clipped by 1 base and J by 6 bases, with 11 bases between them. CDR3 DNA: TGTGCCAGCAGCCAAGGTCGGCCTGTGGATACGCAGTATTTT. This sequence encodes CASSQGRPVDTQYF.

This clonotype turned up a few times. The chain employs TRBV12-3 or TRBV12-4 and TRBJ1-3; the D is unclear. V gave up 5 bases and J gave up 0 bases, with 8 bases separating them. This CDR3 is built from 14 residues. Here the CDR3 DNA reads TGTGCCAGCAGTCAATTAAGCTCTGGAAACACCATATATTTT. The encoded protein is CASSQLSSGNTIYF.

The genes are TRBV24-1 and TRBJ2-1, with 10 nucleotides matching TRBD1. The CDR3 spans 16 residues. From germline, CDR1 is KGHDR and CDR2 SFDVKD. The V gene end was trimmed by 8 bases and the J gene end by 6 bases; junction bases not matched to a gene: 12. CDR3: CATKGREDRGANEQFF. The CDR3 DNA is TGTGCCACCAAAGGGAGGGAGGACAGGGGGGCCAATGAGCAGTTCTTC.

The CDR3 loop is CASSIDHDGLAGTYEQYF. The CDR3, as DNA: TGTGCCAGTAGTATAGATCATGATGGACTAGCGGGGACCTACGAGCAGTACTTC. The chain carries TRBV19 and TRBJ2-7; 12 nucleotides match TRBD2. The length of the CDR3 is 18 residues. Germline CDR1 reads LNHDA; CDR2 reads SQIVND (reference sequence). The V gene end was trimmed by 0 bases and the J gene end by 2 bases; junction bases not matched to a gene: 8.

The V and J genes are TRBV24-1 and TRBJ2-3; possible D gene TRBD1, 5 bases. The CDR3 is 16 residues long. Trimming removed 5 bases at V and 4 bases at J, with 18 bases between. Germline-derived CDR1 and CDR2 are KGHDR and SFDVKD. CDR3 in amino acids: CATSVGRGRLSDTQYF. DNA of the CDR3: TGTGCCACCAGTGTGGGTAGGGGTCGTTTATCAGATACGCAGTATTTT.

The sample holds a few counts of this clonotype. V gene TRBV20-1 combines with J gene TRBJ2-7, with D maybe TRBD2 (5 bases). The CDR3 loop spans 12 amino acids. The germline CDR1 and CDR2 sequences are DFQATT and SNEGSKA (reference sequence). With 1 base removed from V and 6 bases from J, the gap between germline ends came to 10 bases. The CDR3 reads CSARGGYVEQYF. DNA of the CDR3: TGCAGTGCTAGAGGCGGGTACGTCGAGCAGTACTTC.

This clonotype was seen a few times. The chain's CDR3 is CSVTGTFPYEQYF. The CDR3 nucleotides are TGCAGCGTCACCGGGACATTTCCCTACGAGCAGTACTTC. The chain combines TRBV29-1 with TRBJ2-7, with D possibly matching TRBD1 (6 bases). Trimming took 6 bases from V and 2 from J, leaving 14 bases between them. The CDR3 totals 13 residues. Germline V gene data show CDR1 as SQVTM and CDR2 as ANQGSEA.

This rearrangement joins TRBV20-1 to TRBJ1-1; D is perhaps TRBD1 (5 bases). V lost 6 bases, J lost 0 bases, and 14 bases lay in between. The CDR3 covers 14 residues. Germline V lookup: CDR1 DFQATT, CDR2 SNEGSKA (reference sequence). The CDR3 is CSAHLGDLNTEAFF. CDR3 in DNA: TGCAGTGCCCATTTGGGGGACCTGAACACTGAAGCTTTCTTT.

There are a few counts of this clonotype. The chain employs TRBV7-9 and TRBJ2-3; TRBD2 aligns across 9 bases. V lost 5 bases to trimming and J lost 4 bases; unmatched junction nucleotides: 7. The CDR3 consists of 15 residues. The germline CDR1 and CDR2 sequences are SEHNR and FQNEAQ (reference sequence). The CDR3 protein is CASSQTSGWSDTQYF. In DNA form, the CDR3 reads TGTGCCAGCAGCCAAACTAGCGGGTGGTCAGATACGCAGTATTTT. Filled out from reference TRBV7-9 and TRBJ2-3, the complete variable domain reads DTGVSQNPRHKITKRGQNVTFRCDPISEHNRLYWYRQTLGQGPEFLTYFQNEAQLEKSRLLSDRFSAERPKGSFSTLEIQRTEQGDSAMYLCASSQTSGWSDTQYFGPGTRLTVL.

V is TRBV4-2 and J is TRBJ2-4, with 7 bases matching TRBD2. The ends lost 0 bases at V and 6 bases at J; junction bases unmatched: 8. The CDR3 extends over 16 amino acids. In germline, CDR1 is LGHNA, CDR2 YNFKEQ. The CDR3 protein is CASSQEVSSGGNIQYF. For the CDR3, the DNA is TGTGCCAGCAGCCAAGAAGTTTCGTCGGGGGGAAACATTCAGTACTTC.

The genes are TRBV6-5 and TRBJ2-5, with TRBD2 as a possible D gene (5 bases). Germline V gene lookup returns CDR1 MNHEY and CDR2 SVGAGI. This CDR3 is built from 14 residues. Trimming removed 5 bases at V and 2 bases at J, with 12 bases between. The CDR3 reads CASSPFRGQETQYF. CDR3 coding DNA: TGTGCCAGCAGTCCCTTTCGGGGTCAAGAGACCCAGTACTTC.

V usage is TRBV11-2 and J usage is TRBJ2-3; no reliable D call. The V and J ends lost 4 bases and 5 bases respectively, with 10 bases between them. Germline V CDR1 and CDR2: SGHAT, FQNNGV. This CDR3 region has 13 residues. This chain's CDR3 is CASSSTSQDTQYF. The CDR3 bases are TGTGCCAGCAGCTCTACATCGCAAGATACGCAGTATTTT. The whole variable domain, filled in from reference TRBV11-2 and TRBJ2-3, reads EAGVAQSPRYKIIEKRQSVAFWCNPISGHATLYWYQQILGQGPKLLIQFQNNGVVDDSQLPKDRFSAERLKGVDSTLKIQPAKLEDSAVYLCASSSTSQDTQYFGPGTRLTVL.

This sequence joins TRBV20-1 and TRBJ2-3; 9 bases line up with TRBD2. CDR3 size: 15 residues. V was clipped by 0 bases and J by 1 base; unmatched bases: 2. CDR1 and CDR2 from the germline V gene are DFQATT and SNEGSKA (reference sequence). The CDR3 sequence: CSARESSGGTDTQYF. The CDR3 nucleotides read TGCAGTGCTAGAGAATCTAGCGGGGGCACAGATACGCAGTATTTT.

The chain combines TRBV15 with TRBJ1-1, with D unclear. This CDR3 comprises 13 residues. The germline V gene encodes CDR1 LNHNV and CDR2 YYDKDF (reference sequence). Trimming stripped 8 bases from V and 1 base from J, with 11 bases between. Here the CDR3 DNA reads TGTGCCACCCGACCCGCAGCGAACACTGAAGCTTTCTTT. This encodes CATRPAANTEAFF.

This CDR3 reads CSARKGGEQYF. In nucleotides, the CDR3 is TGCAGTGCTAGAAAAGGGGGCGAGCAGTACTTC. V and J are TRBV20-1 and TRBJ2-7, with D possibly TRBD1 on 6 matching bases. Deletions cut 2 bases from V and 6 bases from J, with 8 bases between. Germline CDR1 and CDR2: DFQATT and SNEGSKA (reference sequence). The CDR3 loop spans 11 amino acids.

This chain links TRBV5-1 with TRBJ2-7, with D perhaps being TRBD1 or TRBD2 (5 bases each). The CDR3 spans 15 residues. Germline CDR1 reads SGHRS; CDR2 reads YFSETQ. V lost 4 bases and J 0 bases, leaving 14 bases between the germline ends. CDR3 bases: TGCGCCAGCAGCATATCCTGGGGGAGCTCCTACGAGCAGTACTTC. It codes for CASSISWGSSYEQYF.

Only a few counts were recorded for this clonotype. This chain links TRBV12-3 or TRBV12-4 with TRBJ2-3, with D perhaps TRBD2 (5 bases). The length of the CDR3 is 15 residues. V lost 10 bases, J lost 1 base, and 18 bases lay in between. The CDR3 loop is CATRRALEGTDTQYF. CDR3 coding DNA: TGTGCCACTCGACGCGCCTTGGAGGGCACAGATACGCAGTATTTT.

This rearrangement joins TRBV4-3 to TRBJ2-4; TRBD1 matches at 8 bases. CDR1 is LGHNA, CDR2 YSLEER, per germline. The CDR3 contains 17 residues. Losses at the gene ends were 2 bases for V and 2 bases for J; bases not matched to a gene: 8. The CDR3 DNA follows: TGCGCCAGCAGCCAATCCGGGACAGGAGTCACCAAAAACATTCAGTACTTC. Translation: CASSQSGTGVTKNIQYF.

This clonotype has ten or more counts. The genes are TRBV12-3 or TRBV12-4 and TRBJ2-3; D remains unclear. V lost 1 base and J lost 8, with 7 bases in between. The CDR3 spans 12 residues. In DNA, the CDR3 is TGTGCCAGCAGTTTAGATCGGTCTACGCAGTATTTT. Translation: CASSLDRSTQYF.

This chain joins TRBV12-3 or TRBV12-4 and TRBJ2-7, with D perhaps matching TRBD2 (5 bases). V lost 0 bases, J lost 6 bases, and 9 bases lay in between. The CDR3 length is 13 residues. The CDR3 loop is CASSLALVIEQYF. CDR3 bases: TGTGCCAGCAGTTTAGCACTAGTGATCGAGCAGTACTTC.

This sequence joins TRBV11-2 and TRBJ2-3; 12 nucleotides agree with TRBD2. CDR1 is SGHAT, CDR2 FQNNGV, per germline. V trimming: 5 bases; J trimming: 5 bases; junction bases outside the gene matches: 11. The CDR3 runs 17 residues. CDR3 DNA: TGTGCCAGCAGCCCCCCACCGGGACTAGCGGGTCTAGATACGCAGTATTTT. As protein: CASSPPPGLAGLDTQYF. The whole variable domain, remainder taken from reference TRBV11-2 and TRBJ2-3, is EAGVAQSPRYKIIEKRQSVAFWCNPISGHATLYWYQQILGQGPKLLIQFQNNGVVDDSQLPKDRFSAERLKGVDSTLKIQPAKLEDSAVYLCASSPPPGLAGLDTQYFGPGTRLTVL.